The entry below gives a single TCR beta chain sequence along with its context. Its recognized antigen is unknown. No base quality information exists; no much larger clone differs at one position. V is pared back by 5 bases and J by 4 bases, with 7 bases lying between the germline termini. The germline V gene provides CDR1 SGHTA and CDR2 FQGNSA. The CDR3 runs 12 residues from the cysteine to the phenylalanine. Just CDR3 DNA is preserved here, 36 bases in frame from base 1. The cohort was made up of about 670 healthy bone marrow donors. All cohort members were sampled while nominally healthy, although unrecorded immune exposures were likely present. The donor tested CMV seropositive and was one of the 289 seropositive cohort members. Each donor provided a peripheral blood sample, and peripheral blood mononuclear cells were used for TCR beta sequencing. Genomic DNA extraction from the blood cell samples was performed with the Qiagen DNeasy Blood Extraction Kit.

The entry originates in a study of cytomegalovirus exposure and HLA in healthy donors (dated by TCRdb to 2016 to 2017). About the full investigation: In an earlier analysis of roughly 590 of the donors, 276 Gb of sequence data and just under 120 million unique TCR beta sequences from about 179 million T cells were reported. All discovery cohort repertoires had been generated on a single sequencing platform. The study was designed to test whether signatures of past pathogen exposure could be identified by cataloging public T cell receptors. Besides the first cohort of roughly 640 subjects, a separate validation cohort made up of 120 different subjects was used. To study patterns of TCR occurrence, a later analysis re-analyzed previously published TCR beta repertoires from 550 to 800 donors and added high-resolution HLA genotyping. A later genetic analysis took genome-wide SNP genotypes for about 60% of the roughly 670 donors and used that subset as a discovery cohort. The study used immunosequencing to profile the T cell repertoires of approximately 650 subjects and linked those repertoires to cytomegalovirus serostatus. Class I and class II HLA loci were covered by the typing at four-digit resolution. To decide whether each TCR beta V gene segment behaved as functional or pseudogenic, an earlier analysis of approximately 620 of the donors relied on high-throughput TCR beta sequencing. Donor age, sex, ethnicity and CMV serostatus were compiled together with the repertoire data. Roughly 300 gigabases of sequencing data and around 80 million unique TCR sequences made up an early release that covered 500 to 650 HLA-typed donors. The study combined high-throughput TCR immunosequencing, statistical association of individual TCRs with disease status, and machine learning to predict cytomegalovirus infection status. The genetic ancestry cluster associated with self-reported Caucasian donors included roughly 84% of the roughly 380 genotyped donors. Across about 380 genotyped donors of the cohort, an average of approximately 240,000 unique TCR beta nucleotide sequences per donor were sequenced, and roughly 20% of those sequences were non-productive. Rather than using new phenotypic data, the later analysis identified candidate immune exposures from TCR beta sequences and from how often those sequences occurred across donors. Typing coverage differed by locus: A, B, C, DRB1 and DQB1 were typed in about 629-640 donors, DQA1 in about 560, DPA1 in 600 to 610, and DPB1 in 450 to 480. About 5 DR-DQ haplotypes were handled as single units for association and clustering, since linkage in the cohort was strong. The paper as a whole reports these results and caveats: The authors suggested that the approach could potentially be generalized to other disease states and immunological phenotypes. In a later analysis, most CMV-associated TCR beta chains were found to appear HLA-restricted, with HLA associations seemingly driven largely by CMV exposure. The study gave a list of 150 to 200 TCR beta chains associated with cytomegalovirus. A cluster of highly shared sequence variants was judged likely to represent a technical artifact of the sequencing pipeline. In a later analysis, the rate of TCR association differed among HLA loci, with DRB1 alleles having the most associated TCRs and HLA-C alleles having the fewest. Across donors, most TCR sequences were observed very rarely, whereas some public TCRs were present in many individuals. Cytomegalovirus status was reported to be diagnosed by the classifier with high specificity and sensitivity in both the original and validation cohorts. When HLA alleles, especially DR and DQ, strongly co-occurred, attributing TCR associations to individual alleles was difficult. Because HLA typing was missing for some donors at each locus, association tests included only the typed subset. In this cohort, only TCR beta chains were sequenced, and detectable features were limited by the absence of alpha or paired-chain data. Three of the identified cytomegalovirus-associated TCR beta chains were confirmed in vitro to be specific for cytomegalovirus antigens. An association between a missense DCLRE1C variant and V-gene and J-gene trimming of TCR beta chains was found in a later genetic analysis and replicated in an independent cohort. Linkage disequilibrium might explain the correlated functional status among segregating V segments, but an unknown experimental factor could not be excluded. In a later analysis, HLA-associated TCR beta chains were found to be more clonally expanded and to have lower generation probabilities than equally common non-associated chains. Broadly in line with IMGT annotations, most TCR beta V segments showed up in productive rearrangements about 87% or about 30% of the time in an earlier analysis of 587 of the donors. A later genetic analysis reported fewer N-insertions in productive TCRs among donors in an Asian-associated ancestry cluster than the 666-donor mean. A further reported finding was that TCR beta sequences accurately predicted the HLA-A and HLA-B alleles for most subjects in the first cohort. For the cohort, immune exposure information was limited to CMV serostatus. Around 16 rarely observed V segments, including chromosome 9 orphons, were excluded from the earlier analysis of several hundred of the donors because counts were too low. Several of the top co-occurrence clusters appeared to be linked to parvovirus B19, influenza, CMV and Epstein-Barr virus, according to a later analysis. A later analysis associated some 17,000 TCR beta sequences with specific HLA alleles at a false discovery rate of 0.05. Some IMGT-functional V segments, including TRBV6-2 and TRBV6-3, could not be told apart with the 87-base-pair reads, so those segments were excluded. The presence/absence analyses assumed that sequencing depth was roughly uniform across donors, and that assumption may not be true.

Libraries were constructed by the immunoSEQ multiplex PCR assay. A mixture of 60 forward primers for TCR Vbeta segments and 13 reverse primers for TCR Jbeta segments was used in the multiplex PCR. Amplification of the CDR3 region of rearranged TCR beta genes was performed with a multiplex PCR assay on genomic DNA. The amplified TCR beta libraries were sequenced on the Illumina HiSeq System as 87-base-pair reads. As for how the authors treated the data: In a later analysis, tens of millions of unique TCR beta chains were counted across the roughly 670 repertoires, and about 9.9 million of these chains were shared by at least two donors. Raw reads were error-corrected and collapsed into unique sequences with a nearest-neighbor algorithm that merged closely related sequences to remove PCR and sequencing errors. V, D and J gene segments were assigned by aligning CDR3 sequences to IMGT reference sequences. For a sequence to be retained, a match of at least six nucleotides to both a V gene segment and a J gene segment was required. Rearrangements were called productive when the CDR3 lacked stop codons and stayed in frame with V and J; all others were non-productive. CDR3 was defined by IMGT convention, running from the second conserved V-encoded cysteine to the conserved J-encoded phenylalanine. In an earlier analysis of more than 550 of the donors, sequences lacking an unambiguous match to a single V gene segment were excluded. In an earlier analysis of 450 to 750 of the donors, a V segment was called functional when productive rearrangements were above 56.7%, and segregating when the standard deviation between donors exceeded 5%. A statistical classification framework was built to diagnose cytomegalovirus status from the catalog of TCR beta chain sequences. In a later analysis, V and J genes were assigned by comparing TCR nucleotide sequences against IMGT/GENE-DB human TR gene sequences. Using the TCRdist pipeline, a later analysis assigned CDR3 sequences along with most-parsimonious VDJ recombination scenarios. In a later analysis, each TCR beta chain was defined by its CDR3 amino acid sequence together with its V-gene family, and reads without a unique V-gene family were excluded. A later analysis removed 500 to 600 highly shared, low-generation-probability nucleotide sequences to deal with suspected cross-contamination and a sequencing artifact. For each public chain, a later analysis derived a clonal expansion index from normalized ranks of inferred template counts within each repertoire. In a later analysis, generation probabilities were computed with a VDJ recombination model fitted to out-of-frame rearrangements, and the resulting probabilities were checked against IGoR. Hypergeometric tests were used in a later analysis to score TCR-TCR, TCR-HLA and TCR-CMV co-occurrence, with a repertoire-size bias correction applied to the TCR pairs. A later analysis estimated false discovery rates by permuting HLA or CMV assignments 20 times. In a later analysis, co-occurring TCRs were grouped with DBSCAN, and TCRdist sequence similarity was added when clustering was performed within HLA-allele-positive subsets. Repertoires with fewer than 30,000 or more than 120,000 public chains, plus five repertoires with anomalous nucleotide sharing, were excluded from co-occurrence clustering. Entries here come from immuneACCESS through TCRdb and include only in-frame sequences with V and J called. Some clones fail to appear in such tables; in the studies checked, an unresolved V gene covers under half of the shortfall, and the cause of the remainder is unknown. The V and J calls and the clone size are those of that table, but D and trimming were determined from the DNA. The sample records fewer than 200,000 clones, 8.5% to 10% of which are singletons. The ten biggest clones cover 1% to 1.5% of the sample.

Source material: PBMCs. The sequence is built from TRBV7-2 and TRBJ2-3, with the D gene not confidently named. The sequence came from a woman under 40 in good health and CMV-seropositive. The encoded CDR3 is CASSERADTQYF. The nucleotides are TGTGCCAGCAGCGAACGGGCAGATACGCAGTATTTT.